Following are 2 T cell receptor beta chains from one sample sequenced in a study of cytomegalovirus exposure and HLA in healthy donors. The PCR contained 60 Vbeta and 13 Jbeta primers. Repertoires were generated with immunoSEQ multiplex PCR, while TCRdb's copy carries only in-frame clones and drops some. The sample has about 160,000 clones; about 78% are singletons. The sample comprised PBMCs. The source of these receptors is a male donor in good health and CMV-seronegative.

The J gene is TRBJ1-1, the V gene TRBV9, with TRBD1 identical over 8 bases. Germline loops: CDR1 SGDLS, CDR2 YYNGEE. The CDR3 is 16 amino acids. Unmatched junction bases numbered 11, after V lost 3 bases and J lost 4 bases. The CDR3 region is CASSADRERKSTEAFF. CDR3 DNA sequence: TGTGCCAGCAGCGCGGACAGGGAAAGGAAGAGCACTGAAGCTTTCTTT.

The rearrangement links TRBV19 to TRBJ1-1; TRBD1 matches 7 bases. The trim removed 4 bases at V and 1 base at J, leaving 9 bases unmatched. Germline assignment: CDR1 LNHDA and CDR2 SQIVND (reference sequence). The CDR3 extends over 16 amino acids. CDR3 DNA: TGTGCCAGTAGTAAAAGGACAGGTTGGTGGAACACTGAAGCTTTCTTT. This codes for CASSKRTGWWNTEAFF.